The present T cell receptor beta chain was sequenced within a study of lymphopenia after photon versus proton radiotherapy. CDR1 and CDR2 from the germline V gene are SNHLY and FYNNEI. V dropped 1 base and J dropped 7 bases, with 11 bases sitting between them. There are 15 residues in the CDR3. Libraries were prepared by immunoSEQ multiplex PCR; TCRdb keeps only in-frame clonotypes and omits some of them. The sample includes 50,000 to 60,000 clones, around 90% of them seen just once. The sample holds a few counts of this clone. Here the sequenced sample was peripheral blood, taken from a patient treated with photon-based radiotherapy. This clonotype originated in a woman in her forties with cholangiocarcinoma. V is TRBV2 and J is TRBJ1-6; D ambiguous. In DNA form, the CDR3 reads TGTGCCAGCAGTGAAGAGCCGGGAGGAAATTCACCCCTCCACTTT. Protein sequence: CASSEEPGGNSPLHF.